Below, 32 T cell receptor beta chains from the same sample are listed, as sequenced in a study of memory CD4+ T cells and cytomegalovirus serostatus. Single viable CD3+CD4+CD8-CD45RO+ cells were sorted as the memory CD4+ T cells. Sequencing used immunoSEQ multiplex PCR; TCRdb keeps in-frame clones, though not all of them. The sample includes about 25,000 clones, less than 80% of them seen just once. Input material: memory CD4+ T cells from blood. These receptors were collected from an adult in good health and CMV-seronegative.

This clone has only a few counts. CDR3: CASSPDRGELNTEAFF. The CDR3 DNA is TGCGCCAGCAGCCCGGACAGGGGCGAATTAAACACTGAAGCTTTCTTT. The chain carries TRBV5-1 and TRBJ1-1, with 9 positions matching TRBD1. The CDR3 has 16 residues. CDR1 and CDR2 from the germline V gene are SGHRS and YFSETQ. The V segment lost 4 bases and the J segment 2 bases; nucleotides outside the gene matches: 9.

The genes are TRBV2 and TRBJ1-1; D remains ambiguous. Germline V gene sequence: CDR1 SNHLY, CDR2 FYNNEI. CDR3 length equals 14 residues. Trimming removed 3 bases at V and 0 bases at J, with 8 bases between. CDR3 sequence reads: CASSERRLNTEAFF. The DNA for the CDR3 is TGTGCCAGCAGTGAGAGGCGGTTGAACACTGAAGCTTTCTTT.

This chain connects TRBV10-3 to TRBJ2-7; 13 bases are shared with TRBD2. In germline, CDR1 is ENHRY, CDR2 SYGVKD. V shed 4 bases and J 0 bases; nucleotides not matched to a gene: 0. The CDR3 has 15 residues. CDR3 DNA sequence: TGTGCCATCAGTGGGACTAGCGGGAGCTCCTACGAGCAGTACTTC. It codes for CAISGTSGSSYEQYF.

The chain links TRBV5-1 to TRBJ2-1; 14 bases line up with TRBD2. Germline V gives CDR1 SGHRS, CDR2 YFSETQ. Trimming cost V 4 bases and J 10 bases; bases outside gene matches: 7. The CDR3 spans 15 residues. The CDR3 region has the DNA TGCGCCAGCAGCGCGACTAGCGGGAGGGCGGAGGAGCAGTTCTTC. Protein product: CASSATSGRAEEQFF.

The chain couples TRBV27 to TRBJ1-2; D gene uncertain. Per the germline V gene, CDR1 is MNHEY and CDR2 is SMNVEV (reference sequence). This CDR3 spans 14 amino acids. The V end lost 6 bases, the J end lost 5 bases, and 16 bases lay between the germline ends. DNA of the CDR3: TGTGCCAGCAGGCCCATAGACACGTTATATGGCTACACCTTC. Protein: CASRPIDTLYGYTF.

This clone showed up just once. V and J are TRBV5-1 and TRBJ2-7, with D unclear. Germline CDR1 is SGHRS and CDR2 is YFSETQ. V lost 0 bases, J lost 1 base, and 14 bases lay in between. The CDR3 spans 16 residues. The CDR3 reads CASSLDSPTQSYEQYF. For the CDR3, the DNA is TGCGCCAGCAGCTTGGACAGCCCTACACAATCCTACGAGCAGTACTTC.

This chain links TRBV5-4 with TRBJ1-4; no reliable D call. Germline V gives CDR1 SGHNT, CDR2 YYREEE (reference sequence). The CDR3 runs 15 residues. Between the trimmed V and J ends, which lost 3 bases and 0 bases, there was a span of 9 bases. The CDR3, as DNA: TGTGCCAGCAGCTCACGACAAGCAACTAATGAAAAACTGTTTTTT. Its protein is CASSSRQATNEKLFF.

This chain connects TRBV10-3 to TRBJ1-4, with 10 bases matching TRBD1. V lost 10 bases and J lost 8; bases outside the gene matches: 4. This CDR3 contains 12 residues. Germline values: CDR1 ENHRY, CDR2 SYGVKD. Here the CDR3 DNA reads TGTGCCACTGGGACAGGGGTCGAAAAACTGTTTTTT. Translated, it gives CATGTGVEKLFF.

The chain combines TRBV6-1 with TRBJ2-3, with D possibly being TRBD1 (5 bases). Germline loops: CDR1 MNHNS, CDR2 SASEGT. CDR3 length equals 14 residues. The V gene lost 7 bases and the J gene lost 3 bases, with 14 bases spanning the gap. This CDR3 reads CASIDRSLTDTQYF. The DNA of the CDR3 is TGTGCCAGCATCGACAGATCCCTTACAGATACGCAGTATTTT.

CDR3 DNA: TGTGCCAGCAGCTTATCGGGGGGCAATCAGCCCCAGCATTTT. Its protein is CASSLSGGNQPQHF. The chain employs TRBV7-2 and TRBJ1-5; D possibly corresponds to TRBD1 (5 bases). The CDR3 covers 14 residues. Germline CDR1 reads SGHTA; CDR2 reads FQGNSA. V lost 2 bases and J lost 2, with 7 bases in between. Looking up the rest from reference TRBV7-2 and TRBJ1-5 gives the full variable domain: GAGVSQSPSNKVTEKGKDVELRCDPISGHTALYWYRQSLGQGLEFLIYFQGNSAPDKSGLPSDRFSAERTGGSVSTLTIQRTQQEDSAVYLCASSLSGGNQPQHFGDGTRLSIL.

This clone has only a few counts. V gene TRBV6-1 combines with J gene TRBJ1-2; 10 positions agree with TRBD1. Losses at the gene ends were 6 bases for V and 5 bases for J; bases not matched to a gene: 9. CDR1 and CDR2 from the germline V gene are MNHNS and SASEGT. CDR3 length: 15 residues. The chain's CDR3 is CASRGTGVVGYGYTF. CDR3 nucleotide sequence: TGTGCCAGCAGAGGGACAGGGGTAGTAGGGTATGGCTACACCTTC.

This sequence joins TRBV6-5 and TRBJ1-6; D is unresolved. The V and J ends lost 6 bases and 10 bases respectively, with 16 bases between them. CDR1 and CDR2 (germline): MNHEY, SVGAGI. The CDR3 loop spans 14 amino acids. The CDR3 sequence: CASSLDTSYSPLHF. CDR3 bases: TGTGCCAGCAGCTTAGACACATCCTACTCACCCCTCCACTTT.

DNA of the CDR3: TGTGCCAGCAGGGTTCAGGGGATAGATACGCAGTATTTT. Translation gives CASRVQGIDTQYF. V usage is TRBV28 and J usage is TRBJ2-3, with a tentative D call TRBD1 (6 bases). CDR1 and CDR2 (germline): MDHEN, SYDVKM. With 6 bases removed from V and 5 bases from J, the gap between germline ends came to 12 bases. The CDR3 has 13 amino acids.

The CDR3 region has the DNA TGTGCCAGCAGACAGCTTTCCTCCTATAATTCACCCCTCCACTTT. Translating gives CASRQLSSYNSPLHF. This chain uses TRBV25-1 with TRBJ1-6, with D hard to call. Trimming shortened V by 6 bases and J by 0 bases, and 9 bases separated the two germline ends. The CDR3 is 15 amino acids. Germline V gene sequence: CDR1 MGHDK, CDR2 SYGVNS.

This clone was counted a single time. Written as DNA, the CDR3 is TGTGCCAGCAGCGTGACAGGTTTCTTGAACACTGAAGCTTTCTTT. Protein: CASSVTGFLNTEAFF. The chain couples TRBV7-2 to TRBJ1-1; D is perhaps TRBD1 (6 bases). The CDR3 has 15 amino acids. Germline assignment: CDR1 SGHTA and CDR2 FQGNSA. The V and J ends lost 5 bases and 0 bases respectively, with 13 bases between them.

As regards this clone: The junction does not match germline at one end; this may be a read error. The chain is built from TRBV6-1 and TRBJ2-7, with TRBD2 as a possible D gene (5 bases). The CDR3 contains 15 residues. Germline V gives CDR1 MNHNS, CDR2 SASEGT. The CDR3 reads CASSELSGNRIPGIF. In nucleotides, the CDR3 is TGTGCCAGCAGTGAACTGAGTGGGAATCGGATCCCGGGGATATTC.

This chain connects TRBV7-8 to TRBJ2-3; no clear D. V was shortened by 5 bases and J by 2 bases, with 5 bases between the two germline ends. This CDR3 has 12 amino acids. The germline gives CDR1 SGHVS, CDR2 FQNEAQ. The CDR3 spells CASSENTDTQYF. CDR3 coding DNA: TGTGCCAGCAGCGAGAACACAGATACGCAGTATTTT.

The V gene is TRBV15, the J gene TRBJ1-3, with 10 nucleotides matching TRBD1. Germline V gene data show CDR1 as LNHNV and CDR2 as YYDKDF (reference sequence). The V segment lost 3 bases and the J segment 4 bases; nucleotides outside the gene matches: 3. CDR3 length equals 15 residues. Here the CDR3 reads CATSSRDRGGNTIYF. For the CDR3, the DNA is TGTGCCACCAGCAGCCGGGACAGGGGAGGAAACACCATATATTTT. Variable domain in full (rest from reference TRBV15 and TRBJ1-3): DAMVIQNPRYQVTQFGKPVTLSCSQTLNHNVMYWYQQKSSQAPKLLFHYYDKDFNNEADTPDNFQSRRPNTSFCFLDIRSPGLGDTAMYLCATSSRDRGGNTIYFGEGSWLTVV.

V and J are TRBV5-1 and TRBJ2-1, with D hard to call. CDR1 and CDR2 from the germline V gene are SGHRS and YFSETQ. CDR3 length: 12 amino acids. The V gene lost 2 bases and the J gene lost 6 bases, with 6 bases spanning the gap. The CDR3 nucleotides are TGCGCCAGCAGCTTAGACGGCAATGAGCAGTTCTTC. Translating it yields CASSLDGNEQFF.

V and J are TRBV27 and TRBJ1-2, with D possibly TRBD1 on 6 matching bases. V was pared by 6 bases and J by 2 bases, with 13 bases between. The CDR3 loop spans 14 amino acids. Germline CDR1 MNHEY, CDR2 SMNVEV (reference sequence). The CDR3 spells CASRSAGANYGYTF. In nucleotides, the CDR3 is TGTGCCAGCAGGTCCGCAGGGGCGAACTATGGCTACACCTTC.

The chain employs TRBV20-1 and TRBJ1-2; no definite D call. The CDR3 loop spans 11 amino acids. Trimming stripped 6 bases from V and 4 bases from J, with 9 bases between. Germline CDR1 reads DFQATT; CDR2 reads SNEGSKA (reference sequence). CDR3: CSAHYSYGYTF. In nucleotides, the CDR3 is TGCAGTGCCCACTACAGCTATGGCTACACCTTC.

The chain joins TRBV7-8 to TRBJ1-5, with D maybe TRBD1 (6 bases). The CDR3 runs to 15 residues. Trimming removed 7 bases from V and 0 bases from J, with 13 bases in between. Per germline, CDR1 SGHVS and CDR2 FQNEAQ. The CDR3 is CASTRGAASNQPQHF. The CDR3 DNA reads as TGTGCCAGCACCCGGGGGGCAGCTAGCAATCAGCCCCAGCATTTT. Filled out from reference TRBV7-8 and TRBJ1-5, the complete variable domain reads GAGVSQSPRYKVAKRGQDVALRCDPISGHVSLFWYQQALGQGPEFLTYFQNEAQLDKSGLPSDRFFAERPEGSVSTLKIQRTQQEDSAVYLCASTRGAASNQPQHFGDGTRLSIL.

V gene TRBV28 combines with J gene TRBJ2-1; 7 bases line up with TRBD2. V lost 2 bases and J lost 12; bases outside the gene matches: 4. CDR3 length: 12 amino acids. Germline V lookup: CDR1 MDHEN, CDR2 SYDVKM. CDR3 protein: CASSLSGGRQFF. The CDR3 DNA sequence: TGTGCCAGCAGTTTAAGTGGCGGGAGGCAGTTCTTC.

This clone showed up just once. V gene TRBV19 combines with J gene TRBJ2-2; D uncertain. The CDR3 spans 15 residues. V was pared by 5 bases and J by 4 bases, with 14 bases between. Germline V gene data show CDR1 as LNHDA and CDR2 as SQIVND (reference sequence). The CDR3 spells CASSYLQVGTGELFF. CDR3 coding DNA: TGTGCCAGTAGTTATCTGCAAGTAGGCACCGGGGAGCTGTTTTTT.

J is TRBJ2-7 and V is TRBV7-2, with no clear D. V was shortened by 3 bases and J by 0 bases, with 6 bases between the two germline ends. The length of the CDR3 is 13 residues. CDR1 and CDR2 (germline): SGHTA, FQGNSA. The CDR3 nucleotides read TGTGCCAGCAGCTTCGCAGCCTCCTACGAGCAGTACTTC. Encoded protein: CASSFAASYEQYF. The variable domain in full, completed from reference TRBV7-2 and TRBJ2-7, reads GAGVSQSPSNKVTEKGKDVELRCDPISGHTALYWYRQSLGQGLEFLIYFQGNSAPDKSGLPSDRFSAERTGGSVSTLTIQRTQQEDSAVYLCASSFAASYEQYFGPGTRLTVT.

The chain is built from TRBV6-6 and TRBJ1-2, with D unclear. Germline CDR1 and CDR2: MNHNY and SVGAGI (reference sequence). The V end lost 7 bases, the J end lost 3 bases, and 12 bases lay between the germline ends. The CDR3 loop spans 13 amino acids. This CDR3 is CASNTRRDYGYTF. Written as DNA, the CDR3 is TGTGCCAGCAATACCCGGCGGGACTATGGCTACACCTTC.

The chain joins TRBV10-1 to TRBJ2-1; 9 nucleotides agree with TRBD2. The V and J ends lost 11 bases and 7 bases, in that order; junction bases with no gene match: 15. Germline CDR1 reads WNHNN; CDR2 reads SYGVQD (reference sequence). The CDR3 runs to 15 residues. CDR3 coding DNA: TGCGCCTCAGCCGGTTTGCGGGAGGGCCGGAATGAGCAGTTCTTC. It is translated as CASAGLREGRNEQFF.

This CDR3 reads CASSRSVLVNTGELFF. Here the CDR3 DNA reads TGTGCCAGCAGCAGATCAGTACTAGTAAACACCGGGGAGCTGTTTTTT. The chain uses TRBV9 and TRBJ2-2, with D possibly being TRBD2 (5 bases). V lost 4 bases to trimming and J lost 2 bases, with 15 bases between them. Germline V CDR1 and CDR2: SGDLS, YYNGEE. The CDR3 is 16 residues long.

The J gene is TRBJ1-1, the V gene TRBV29-1; 7 bases map to TRBD1. Unmatched junction bases numbered 5, after V lost 4 bases and J lost 6 bases. In germline, CDR1 is SQVTM, CDR2 ANQGSEA. The CDR3 spans 12 residues. The CDR3 nucleotides read TGCAGCGTTGCGAGACAGGGAGCTGAAGCTTTCTTT. Protein product: CSVARQGAEAFF. Filled out from reference TRBV29-1 and TRBJ1-1, the complete variable domain reads SAVISQKPSRDICQRGTSLTIQCQVDSQVTMMFWYRQQPGQSLTLIATANQGSEATYESGFVIDKFPISRPNLTFSTLTVSNMSPEDSSIYLCSVARQGAEAFFGQGTRLTVV.

The chain uses TRBV28 and TRBJ2-7, with 9 bases identical to TRBD2. CDR1 is MDHEN, CDR2 SYDVKM, per germline. The CDR3 runs to 17 residues. Unmatched junction bases numbered 17, after V lost 6 bases and J lost 5 bases. CDR3 nucleotides: TGTGCCAGCAGGGACCTTTTTGGACTAGCGCAAAGGGACGAGCAGTACTTC. Amino acids: CASRDLFGLAQRDEQYF.

The chain combines TRBV9 with TRBJ2-5; perhaps TRBD1 as D (5 bases). Germline values: CDR1 SGDLS, CDR2 YYNGEE. The CDR3 is made up of 16 amino acids. Trimming pared 2 bases from V and 3 bases from J, leaving 17 bases between. The CDR3 spells CASSVTSWGSEETQYF. The CDR3 DNA is TGTGCCAGCAGCGTGACAAGCTGGGGCTCCGAAGAGACCCAGTACTTC.

This chain connects TRBV12-5 to TRBJ1-1; 7 bases are a match to TRBD1. CDR1 and CDR2 from the germline V gene are LGHNT and FRNRAP. This CDR3 is built from 17 residues. With V trimmed by 7 bases and J by 0 bases, 14 bases remained unmatched. CDR3 sequence: CASDTRRDSRMNTEAFF. The CDR3, as DNA: TGTGCTAGTGATACACGTCGGGACAGCCGAATGAACACTGAAGCTTTCTTT.